The 3 T cell receptor beta chains below come from one sample, sequenced in a study of identical twins. TCRdb processed the 5' RACE reads anew with MiXCR; each CDR3 protein has one entry. The sample lists 1.5 million or so distinct CDR3 sequences, under 35% occurring once. Material for sequencing was cord blood. The receptors derive from a newborn girl in good health.

The chain carries TRBV7-2 and TRBJ2-7; TRBD2 matches at 9 bases. Germline V gives CDR1 SGHTA, CDR2 FQGNSA. This CDR3 has 18 amino acids. J lost 0 bases, V lost 0 bases, and 9 bases had no gene match. The CDR3 loop reads CASSLAFGGGVRSYEQYF. CDR3 coding DNA: TGTGCCAGCAGCTTAGCTTTCGGCGGGGGGGTACGCTCCTACGAGCAGTACTTC.

The chain employs TRBV20-1 and TRBJ2-5; TRBD2 aligns across 9 bases. CDR3 size: 16 residues. V was pared by 3 bases and J by 11 bases, with 19 bases of the junction left unmatched. Germline V gives CDR1 DFQATT, CDR2 SNEGSKA (reference sequence). CDR3 nucleotide sequence: TGCAGTGCTAGTAAGTCGGGACTAGCCTATATGGATGAGCAGTACTTC. It translates to CSASKSGLAYMDEQYF.

As concerns this clonotype: A much larger clone is a single base away; this may be a read error. CDR3 DNA: TGCAGTGCTAGAGCCCGGGACAGGGCCTGCGAGCAGTACTTC. It translates to CSARARDRACEQYF. This sequence joins TRBV20-1 and TRBJ2-7; 9 bases align to TRBD1. The CDR3 is 14 amino acids. V lost 1 base to trimming and J lost 6 bases; unmatched junction nucleotides: 7. Germline assignment: CDR1 DFQATT and CDR2 SNEGSKA (reference sequence).